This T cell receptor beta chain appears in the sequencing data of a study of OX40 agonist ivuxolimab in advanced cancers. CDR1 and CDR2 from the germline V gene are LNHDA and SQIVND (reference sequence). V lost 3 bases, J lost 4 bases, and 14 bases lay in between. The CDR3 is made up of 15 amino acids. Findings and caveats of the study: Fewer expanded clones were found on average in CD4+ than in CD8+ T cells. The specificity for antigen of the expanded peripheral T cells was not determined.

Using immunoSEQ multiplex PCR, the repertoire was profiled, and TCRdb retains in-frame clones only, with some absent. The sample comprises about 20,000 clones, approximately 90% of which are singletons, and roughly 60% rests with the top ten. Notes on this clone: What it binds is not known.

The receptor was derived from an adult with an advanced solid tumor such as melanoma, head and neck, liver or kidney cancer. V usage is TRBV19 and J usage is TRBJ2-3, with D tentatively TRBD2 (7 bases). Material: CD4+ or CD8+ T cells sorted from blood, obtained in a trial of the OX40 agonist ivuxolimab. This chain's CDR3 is CASSIGGGAPDTQYF. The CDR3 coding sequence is TGTGCCAGTAGTATTGGAGGGGGGGCCCCAGATACGCAGTATTTT.